A single sample is the source of the 11 T cell receptor beta chains below, sequenced in a study of blood T cell repertoires in COVID-19. The method was immunoSEQ multiplex PCR; TCRdb's version includes in-frame clones alone and lacks a portion of them. The table has about 300,000 clones, roughly 85% seen once. The specimen sequenced was PBMCs or T cells enriched from blood (not recorded which). Source of these receptors: a woman in her twenties or thirties who had recovered from COVID-19.

This clone has a handful of counts. V is TRBV7-2 and J is TRBJ1-4, with TRBD1 identical over 7 bases. The J segment lost 7 bases and the V segment lost 4 bases, leaving 6 bases of the junction unmatched. This CDR3 is built from 14 residues. Germline V CDR1 and CDR2: SGHTA, FQGNSA. DNA of the CDR3: TGTGCCAGCAGCTCCGACAGGGATGGTGAAAAACTGTTTTTT. This gives the protein CASSSDRDGEKLFF.

The chain couples TRBV9 to TRBJ2-1; D might be TRBD2 (6 bases). Germline CDR1 and CDR2: SGDLS and YYNGEE. With 0 bases removed from V and 7 bases from J, the gap between germline ends came to 17 bases. The CDR3 is 16 residues long. CDR3 in amino acids: CASSVVAPAGRNEQFF. DNA of the CDR3: TGTGCCAGCAGCGTAGTGGCCCCGGCGGGGAGGAATGAGCAGTTCTTC.

The chain employs TRBV5-1 and TRBJ1-1, with 10 bases that match TRBD1. This CDR3 is 16 amino acids long. V lost 4 bases to trimming and J lost 0 bases; unmatched junction nucleotides: 6. The germline V gene has CDR1 SGHRS and CDR2 YFSETQ. The CDR3 DNA follows: TGCGCCAGCAGCGGGGACAGGGGAACCCTGAACACTGAAGCTTTCTTT. This codes for CASSGDRGTLNTEAFF. The entire variable domain, with the rest obtained from reference TRBV5-1 and TRBJ1-1, is as follows: KAGVTQTPRYLIKTRGQQVTLSCSPISGHRSVSWYQQTPGQGLQFLFEYFSETQRNKGNFPGRFSGRQFSNSRSEMNVSTLELGDSALYLCASSGDRGTLNTEAFFGQGTRLTVV.

The V gene is TRBV7-6, the J gene TRBJ2-3; weak D call: TRBD2 (6 bases). The CDR3 extends over 15 amino acids. V was pared by 1 base and J by 4 bases, with 12 bases between. Germline loops: CDR1 SGHVS, CDR2 FNYEAQ. CDR3 region: CASSLGWGGADTQYF. For the CDR3, the DNA is TGTGCCAGCAGCTTAGGCTGGGGAGGTGCAGATACGCAGTATTTT.

The chain employs TRBV7-3 and TRBJ1-1; D gene ambiguous. V lost 2 bases and J lost 1, with 5 bases in between. Germline CDR1 SGHTA, CDR2 FQGTGA. The CDR3 runs to 13 residues. CDR3 loop: CASSLQANTEAFF. The CDR3 region has the DNA TGTGCCAGCAGCTTACAGGCGAACACTGAAGCTTTCTTT.

This clone was seen a handful of times. V and J are TRBV2 and TRBJ2-3; the D gene is possibly TRBD2 (5 bases). Trimming cost V 3 bases and J 6 bases, with 19 bases left between them. CDR3 size: 16 residues. The V gene's germline CDR1 is SNHLY and CDR2 FYNNEI. CDR3 in DNA: TGTGCCAGCAGTGACCACGGGATGCCTTTTGGGGATACGCAGTATTTT. The encoded protein is CASSDHGMPFGDTQYF.

The chain joins TRBV19 to TRBJ1-1; TRBD1 matches at 8 bases. With 9 bases clipped from V and 1 base from J, the junction kept 13 bases outside the gene matches. Germline V lookup: CDR1 LNHDA, CDR2 SQIVND (reference sequence). The CDR3 runs to 16 residues. In DNA, the CDR3 is TGTGCCAGCCTACGTGGCAGGGGGCTTCGGAACACTGAAGCTTTCTTT. Translation: CASLRGRGLRNTEAFF.

The chain links TRBV19 to TRBJ2-7, with 10 bases lining up with TRBD1. The CDR3 length is 15 residues. Germline V gene data show CDR1 as LNHDA and CDR2 as SQIVND (reference sequence). After removal of 1 base from V and 2 bases from J, the junction contained 2 bases not matched to a gene. CDR3: CASSIAGQGAYEQYF. The CDR3 DNA sequence: TGTGCCAGTAGTATAGCCGGACAGGGGGCCTACGAGCAGTACTTC.

The chain combines TRBV2 with TRBJ1-2; D might be TRBD1 (5 bases). Germline V gives CDR1 SNHLY, CDR2 FYNNEI. V shed 3 bases and J shed 4 bases, with 15 bases lying between them. The CDR3 consists of 15 residues. CDR3 bases: TGTGCCAGCAGTGACGAACGCGACAGAACCTATGGCTACACCTTC. Amino acids: CASSDERDRTYGYTF.

CDR3 in amino acids: CASSPGLAQETQYF. The CDR3 nucleotides read TGTGCCAGCAGCCCGGGACTAGCACAAGAGACCCAGTACTTC. This sequence joins TRBV5-4 and TRBJ2-5; 9 positions agree with TRBD2. The CDR3 extends over 14 amino acids. The trim removed 4 bases at V and 2 bases at J, leaving 3 bases unmatched. CDR1 is SGHNT, CDR2 YYREEE, per germline (reference sequence).

This clone has more than one count but fewer than ten. The rearrangement joins TRBV7-2 to TRBJ2-4; D remains ambiguous. V was shortened by 2 bases and J by 0 bases, with 17 bases between the two germline ends. Germline CDR1 reads SGHTA; CDR2 reads FQGNSA. The CDR3 sequence is 18 residues long. The CDR3 DNA sequence: TGTGCCAGCAGCTTAAAAGGTCTGGGCACGCTAGCCAAAAACATTCAGTACTTC. Amino acid sequence: CASSLKGLGTLAKNIQYF.